Following are 20 T cell receptor beta chains from one sample sequenced in a study of blood T cell repertoires in COVID-19. Repertoires were generated with immunoSEQ multiplex PCR, while TCRdb's copy carries only in-frame clones and drops some. The sample lists more than 100,000 clones, about two thirds seen once, with around 0.9% in the top ten. What was sequenced was peripheral blood. The receptors come from a human donor with acute or convalescent COVID-19. The donor label of this sample is uncertain.

The chain couples TRBV24-1 to TRBJ1-5; 7 nucleotides match TRBD1. Losses at the gene ends were 4 bases for V and 5 bases for J; bases not matched to a gene: 10. Germline V gene lookup returns CDR1 KGHDR and CDR2 SFDVKD. This CDR3 has 16 residues. As DNA, the CDR3 is TGTGCCACCAGTGACCGTACGACAGGGCGGCATCAGCCCCAGCATTTT. Amino acid sequence: CATSDRTTGRHQPQHF.

This sequence joins TRBV7-2 and TRBJ2-1, with D uncertain. This CDR3 region has 15 residues. Germline lookup yields CDR1 SGHTA and CDR2 FQGNSA. Trimming pared 5 bases from V and 0 bases from J, leaving 11 bases between. In nucleotides, the CDR3 is TGTGCCAGCAGCCCCGCTAGGAGCTCCTACAATGAGCAGTTCTTC. It is translated as CASSPARSSYNEQFF.

The table lists this clone with a few counts. This chain connects TRBV7-9 to TRBJ1-2; tentatively, D is TRBD1 (6 bases). V was cut by 4 bases and J by 8 bases, with 11 bases left in between. Germline assignment: CDR1 SEHNR and CDR2 FQNEAQ (reference sequence). This CDR3 spans 12 amino acids. CDR3 amino acids: CASSSQGGGYTF. The DNA for the CDR3 is TGTGCCAGCAGCTCACAGGGCGGCGGCTACACCTTC.

The rearrangement uses TRBV5-1 and TRBJ1-1; TRBD1 is a possible D gene (5 bases). The CDR3 covers 14 residues. With 4 bases removed from V and 2 bases from J, the gap between germline ends came to 12 bases. Germline V gives CDR1 SGHRS, CDR2 YFSETQ. This chain's CDR3 is CASSPQGVNTEAFF. CDR3 DNA: TGCGCCAGCAGCCCACAAGGGGTTAACACTGAAGCTTTCTTT.

This clone was picked up a small number of times. This sequence joins TRBV21-1 and TRBJ2-2; the table's D gene call, TRBD1, was not cross checked with the DNA. TRBV21-1 is listed as a pseudogene. The CDR3 has 18 amino acids. CDR3 protein: CASPRRDRVSSNTGELFF. The CDR3 nucleotides are TGTGCCAGCCCTCGTCGGGACAGGGTGTCTTCTAACACCGGGGAGCTGTTTTTT.

The chain recombines TRBV12-3 or TRBV12-4 with TRBJ1-1, with D tentatively TRBD1 (6 bases). V was clipped by 8 bases and J by 8 bases, with 9 bases between them. The CDR3 length is 10 residues. The CDR3 DNA reads TGTGCCAGCGGGGGCCGGGAAGCTTTCTTT. This sequence encodes CASGGREAFF.

V gene TRBV7-8 combines with J gene TRBJ1-4; 7 positions match TRBD1. CDR3 size: 14 residues. Germline V CDR1 and CDR2: SGHVS, FQNEAQ. The V and J ends lost 4 bases and 4 bases, in that order; junction bases with no gene match: 3. The CDR3 DNA is TGTGCCAGCAGCTACCGGGACAGTAATGAAAAACTGTTTTTT. This sequence encodes CASSYRDSNEKLFF.

This chain connects TRBV6-5 to TRBJ2-1; TRBD1 matches 7 bases. Trimming cost V 0 bases and J 2 bases; bases outside gene matches: 1. The CDR3 is made up of 15 amino acids. The germline CDR1 and CDR2 sequences are MNHEY and SVGAGI. This CDR3 reads CASSYSGTAYNEQFF. CDR3 coding DNA: TGTGCCAGCAGTTACTCGGGGACAGCCTACAATGAGCAGTTCTTC.

The chain couples TRBV2 to TRBJ1-1; maybe TRBD1 (5 bases). CDR3 size: 14 residues. CDR1 is SNHLY, CDR2 FYNNEI, per germline. V was cut by 0 bases and J by 8 bases, with 13 bases left in between. The CDR3 here is CASSEARRVKEAFF. The CDR3 DNA sequence: TGTGCCAGCAGTGAAGCACGCAGGGTTAAGGAAGCTTTCTTT. Full variable domain (remainder filled in from reference TRBV2 and TRBJ1-1): EPEVTQTPSHQVTQMGQEVILRCVPISNHLYFYWYRQILGQKVEFLVSFYNNEISEKSEIFDDQFSVERPDGSNFTLKIRSTKLEDSAMYFCASSEARRVKEAFFGQGTRLTVV.

This clone showed up many times. The chain links TRBV4-2 to TRBJ1-6; D is unclear. Per the germline V gene, CDR1 is LGHNA and CDR2 is YNFKEQ. Trimming took off 0 bases at V and 6 bases at J, with 18 bases between the two ends. The length of the CDR3 is 18 residues. CDR3: CASSQDWRRAKPNSPLHF. The CDR3 nucleotides read TGTGCCAGCAGCCAAGATTGGAGGAGGGCAAAACCTAATTCACCCCTCCACTTT.

This clone was counted ten times or more. Other DNA sequences in this sample translate to the same CDR3. The chain recombines TRBV7-2 with TRBJ1-3, with TRBD1 identical over 7 bases. This CDR3 comprises 15 residues. Germline V gives CDR1 SGHTA, CDR2 FQGNSA. V gave up 5 bases and J gave up 0 bases; unmatched junction bases: 4. CDR3 protein: CASSGRDSSGNTIYF. The CDR3 DNA follows: TGTGCCAGCAGCGGACGGGACAGCTCTGGAAACACCATATATTTT.

CDR3 bases: TGTGCCAGCAGTGAACTCAATTTGGGGCCTAACTATGGCTACACCTTC. This gives the protein CASSELNLGPNYGYTF. The chain links TRBV25-1 to TRBJ1-2, with D perhaps TRBD1 (5 bases). Trimming cost V 2 bases and J 0 bases, with 13 bases left between them. The CDR3 covers 16 residues. CDR1 MGHDK and CDR2 SYGVNS come from the germline V gene.

The rearrangement joins TRBV30 to TRBJ2-3; TRBD2 might be the D (6 bases). Germline V lookup: CDR1 GTSNPN, CDR2 SVGIG (reference sequence). This CDR3 contains 14 residues. V lost 0 bases and J lost 7, with 14 bases in between. The CDR3 is CAWSVTGGTYTQYF. For the CDR3, the DNA is TGTGCCTGGAGTGTCACCGGAGGGACGTATACGCAGTATTTT.

The rearrangement uses TRBV27 and TRBJ1-4; 7 bases are shared with TRBD1. The junction had 9 bases not matched to a gene; V was cut back by 6 bases and J by 8 bases. Germline V lookup: CDR1 MNHEY, CDR2 SMNVEV (reference sequence). The CDR3 runs to 14 residues. The CDR3 reads CASRRQGEGEKLFF. The DNA of the CDR3 is TGTGCCAGCAGGCGACAGGGAGAGGGGGAAAAACTGTTTTTT. Together with reference TRBV27 and TRBJ1-4, the CDR3 gives the full variable domain: EAQVTQNPRYLITVTGKKLTVTCSQNMNHEYMSWYRQDPGLGLRQIYYSMNVEVTDKGDVPEGYKVSRKEKRNFPLILESPSPNQTSLYFCASRRQGEGEKLFFGSGTQLSVL.

The count of this clone is one. The chain carries TRBV4-1 and TRBJ1-2; 9 bases line up with TRBD1. Unmatched junction bases numbered 16, after V lost 4 bases and J lost 4 bases. The V gene's germline CDR1 is MGHRA and CDR2 YSYEKL. CDR3 length equals 18 residues. The CDR3 DNA reads as TGCGCCAGCAGCCCCCTGGTCGGGACAGGGTCTTTTTCCTATGGCTACACCTTC. Its protein is CASSPLVGTGSFSYGYTF.

This clone has more than one count but fewer than ten. The J gene is TRBJ1-1, the V gene TRBV2; D call uncertain. V dropped 8 bases and J dropped 4 bases, with 14 bases sitting between them. CDR3 size: 13 residues. Germline V lookup: CDR1 SNHLY, CDR2 FYNNEI. This chain's CDR3 is CASCGLEGTEAFF. The CDR3 DNA sequence: TGTGCCAGCTGTGGACTTGAGGGCACTGAAGCTTTCTTT.

As concerns this clone: A junction boundary mismatches the germline segment, possibly from a read error. The gene calls are TRBV28 and TRBJ1-2; D gene uncertain. CDR3 size: 12 residues. The V gene's germline CDR1 is MDHEN and CDR2 SYDVKM. The chain's CDR3 is CASSLLQSRLFF. Written as DNA, the CDR3 is TGTGCCAGCAGTTTACTTCAAAGTCGGTTATTCTTC.

V is TRBV5-4 and J is TRBJ2-3; 7 bases match TRBD2. Germline values: CDR1 SGHNT, CDR2 YYREEE (reference sequence). Losses at the gene ends were 4 bases for V and 8 bases for J; bases not matched to a gene: 1. This CDR3 comprises 11 residues. The CDR3 sequence is CASSGGGTQYF. In DNA form, the CDR3 reads TGTGCCAGCAGCGGGGGGGGTACGCAGTATTTT.

The rearrangement links TRBV3-1 (or the pseudogene TRBV3-2) to TRBJ1-5, with D unresolved. Trimming removed 5 bases at V and 3 bases at J, with 8 bases between. This CDR3 spans 13 amino acids. The germline CDR1 and CDR2 sequences are LGHDT and YNNKEL (reference sequence). CDR3 in DNA: TGTGCCAGCAGCGGCCCGAACAATCAGCCCCAGCATTTT. This sequence encodes CASSGPNNQPQHF.

The rearrangement joins TRBV20-1 to TRBJ2-4; 7 bases fit TRBD2. J was trimmed by 5 bases and V by 3 bases; bases with no gene match: 4. The CDR3 spans 13 residues. Germline CDR1 and CDR2: DFQATT and SNEGSKA (reference sequence). The CDR3 loop reads CSASSGYENIQYF. For the CDR3, the DNA is TGCAGTGCTAGTAGCGGGTACGAAAACATTCAGTACTTC.